This T cell receptor (beta chain) was obtained from a study of CD8+CD57+ T cells in acquired aplastic anemia. Template material for TCR beta VDJ and CDR3 profiling consisted of genomic DNA. TCRdb reprocessed the reads via MiXCR and lists one record per CDR3 protein. The repertoire holds hundreds of thousands of distinct CDR3 sequences, with 56% as singletons. This CDR3 has 13 residues. CDR1 is DFQATT and CDR2 is SNEGSKA in the germline V gene (reference sequence). V was shortened by 6 bases and J by 2 bases, with 13 bases between the two germline ends. This TCR derives from a human donor with severe aplastic anemia or a healthy control (not recorded which). Sequencing was carried out using sorted CD4+, CD8+, or CD8+CD57+ T cells (not recorded which) from PBMCs. The chain recombines TRBV20-1 with TRBJ2-5; TRBD2 might be the D (6 bases). The CDR3 spells CSAGPAGQETQYF. DNA of the CDR3: TGCAGTGCCGGACCGGCGGGACAAGAGACCCAGTACTTC.